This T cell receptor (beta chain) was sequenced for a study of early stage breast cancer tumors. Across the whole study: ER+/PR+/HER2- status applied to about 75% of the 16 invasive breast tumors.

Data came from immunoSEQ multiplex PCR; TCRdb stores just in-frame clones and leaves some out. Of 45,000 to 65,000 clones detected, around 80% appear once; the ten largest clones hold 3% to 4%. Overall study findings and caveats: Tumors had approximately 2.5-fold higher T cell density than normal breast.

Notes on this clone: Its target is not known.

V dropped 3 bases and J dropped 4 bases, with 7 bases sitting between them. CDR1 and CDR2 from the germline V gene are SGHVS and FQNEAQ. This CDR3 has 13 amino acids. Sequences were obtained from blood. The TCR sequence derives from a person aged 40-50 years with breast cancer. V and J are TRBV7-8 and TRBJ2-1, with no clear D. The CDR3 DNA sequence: TGTGCCAGCAGCTTGTCTAAATACAATGAGCAGTTCTTC. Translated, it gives CASSLSKYNEQFF.